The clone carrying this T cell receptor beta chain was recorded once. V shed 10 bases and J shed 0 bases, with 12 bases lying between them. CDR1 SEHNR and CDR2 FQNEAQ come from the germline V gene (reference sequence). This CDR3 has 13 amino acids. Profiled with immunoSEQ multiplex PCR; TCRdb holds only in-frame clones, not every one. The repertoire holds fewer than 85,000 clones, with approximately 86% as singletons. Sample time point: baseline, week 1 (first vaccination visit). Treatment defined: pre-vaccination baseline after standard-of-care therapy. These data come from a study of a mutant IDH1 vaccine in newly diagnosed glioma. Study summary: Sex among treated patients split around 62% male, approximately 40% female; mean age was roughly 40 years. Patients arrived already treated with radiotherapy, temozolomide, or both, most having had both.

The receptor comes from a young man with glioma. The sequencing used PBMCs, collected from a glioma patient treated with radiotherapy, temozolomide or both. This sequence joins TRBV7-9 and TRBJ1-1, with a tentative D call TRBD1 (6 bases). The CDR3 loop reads CATPGQVNTEAFF. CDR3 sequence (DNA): TGTGCCACCCCGGGACAAGTGAACACTGAAGCTTTCTTT.